Reported below is one TCR beta chain. The germline V gene encodes CDR1 SEHNR and CDR2 FQNEAQ (reference sequence). Between the trimmed V and J ends, which lost 5 bases and 7 bases, there was a span of 12 bases. The CDR3 extends over 14 amino acids. The table came from immunoSEQ multiplex PCR; TCRdb's copy has only in-frame clones and leaves some out. The profile shows more than 13,000 clones, approximately 72% of them singletons. The data derive from a study of ipilimumab plus nivolumab after autologous stem cell transplantation. This TCR came from a male donor with primary mediastinal lymphoma. This sample comprised PBMCs, obtained in a trial of ipilimumab plus nivolumab as post-transplant consolidation. The J gene is TRBJ1-6, the V gene TRBV7-9, with D unresolved. The CDR3 DNA sequence: TGTGCCAGCAGCCCCCAAGCGGGCAATTCACCCCTCCACTTT. Protein product: CASSPQAGNSPLHF.